A few counts support the clone carrying this T cell receptor beta chain. TCRdb analysed the RT-PCR reads with MiXCR anew, one entry per CDR3 protein. Of more than 550,000 distinct CDR3 sequences in the sample, about 14% were seen once. Germline V gene lookup returns CDR1 DFQATT and CDR2 SNEGSKA (reference sequence). The CDR3 consists of 18 residues. V shed 0 bases, J shed 4 bases, and the junction held 16 bases outside the gene matches. Sequencing was done on a sample of memory CD4+ T cells from blood. V is TRBV20-1 and J is TRBJ2-5, with 8 bases identical to TRBD2. The receptor's source is a female donor in good health, serving as a healthy control. The CDR3 nucleotides read TGCAGTGCTAGAGATATCCTGGGGACTAGGGGGGCTAGAGAGACCCAGTACTTC. Translated, it gives CSARDILGTRGARETQYF.